These T cell receptor beta chains were read from a single sample in a study of T-cell memory formation after mild COVID-19. TCRdb reanalysed the 5' RACE reads using MiXCR and keeps one entry per CDR3 protein. The sample holds 300,000 to 400,000 distinct CDR3 sequences, roughly 13% seen once. Specimen: PBMCs or a T cell subset sorted from them (not recorded which). The receptors were sampled from a man aged 18 to 29 who had mild COVID-19 (a few samples of this study predate the infection). Cell type and time point are not known. The CDR3 runs from the conserved cysteine through the conserved F or W. D genes are given only for firm matches. The listing skips clone size in some rows; elsewhere it reads once, few, many or a size class.

cdr3_nt cdr3_aa j_call d_call clone_size v_call
TGTGCCAGCAGCATGCAGCTGTCGGTCACCGGGGAGCTGTTTTTT CASSMQLSVTGELFF TRBJ2-2 NA few TRBV11-2
TGTGCCAGCAGTGAAGGGCGGGGGGACCACAATGAGCAGTTCTTC CASSEGRGDHNEQFF TRBJ2-1 TRBD2 NA TRBV2
TGCGCCAGCAGCCAAAGGGAGACAGGAGAGTACAATGAGCAGTTCTTC CASSQRETGEYNEQFF TRBJ2-1 NA NA TRBV4-1
TGTGCCAGCAGCTTTTTTAGAGCGCAGTATTTT CASSFFRAQYF TRBJ2-3 NA many TRBV7-3
TGCGCCAGCAGTTTGACTAGCGATCAGACCCAGTACTTC CASSLTSDQTQYF TRBJ2-5 TRBD2 few TRBV5-1
TGTGCCAGCAGCCCCCCGGAGGGCAATCAGCCCCAGCATTTT CASSPPEGNQPQHF TRBJ1-5 NA few TRBV7-9
TGTGCCAGCAGCTTAGTGGTGGGGGGGCAGGGCCTCAATCAGCCCCAGCATTTT CASSLVVGGQGLNQPQHF TRBJ1-5 NA few TRBV7-9
TGTGCCAGCAGACCTCCGGGGCTAAACTATGGCTACACCTTC CASRPPGLNYGYTF TRBJ1-2 NA NA TRBV7-2
TGTGCCAGCAGGCCTTCGGGTTGGGGAGATACGCAGTATTTT CASRPSGWGDTQYF TRBJ2-3 NA few TRBV12-3/TRBV12-4
TGTGCCAGCAGTTACTCCGGGGGGTATCCCTACGAGCAGTACTTC CASSYSGGYPYEQYF TRBJ2-7 TRBD2 few TRBV6-6
TGTGCCAGCTCACCACGAACAACAAGTGAAGCTTTCTTT CASSPRTTSEAFF TRBJ1-1 NA few TRBV18
TGCAGTGCGCGGGCAACCGCACCCCCAGATACGCAGTATTTT CSARATAPPDTQYF TRBJ2-3 NA few TRBV20-1
TGCGCCAGCGCCTCCAGCGGGTGGGCTTTGGAAGGGGAGCTGTTTTTT CASASSGWALEGELFF TRBJ2-2 NA NA TRBV5-1
TGTGCCAGCAGCTTAGCGAGTCTAGCGGGGGGGCAAGAGACCCAGTACTTC CASSLASLAGGQETQYF TRBJ2-5 TRBD2 few TRBV7-2
TGTGCCAGCAGTGGGACAGGTGACAATGAGCAGTTCTTC CASSGTGDNEQFF TRBJ2-1 TRBD1 NA TRBV6-2/TRBV6-3
TGTGCCAGCAGTTTATTAGGTGTTACTGGGGCCAACGTCCTGACTTTC CASSLLGVTGANVLTF TRBJ2-6 NA many TRBV28
TGTGCCAGCAGTTTTCGACAGCAAGAGACCCAGTACTTC CASSFRQQETQYF TRBJ2-5 NA NA TRBV12-3/TRBV12-4
TGCGCCAGCAGCGAGCTAGCGGGCTCAAAGGGAGATACGCAGTATTTT CASSELAGSKGDTQYF TRBJ2-3 TRBD2 few TRBV5-1
TGCAGCGTTGGCGAGGGAGCAAACATTCAGTACTTC CSVGEGANIQYF TRBJ2-4 NA many TRBV29-1
TGTGCCAGCAGGGGTGACAGGGTCACTGAAGCTTTCTTT CASRGDRVTEAFF TRBJ1-1 TRBD1 many TRBV5-6
TGTGCCAGCAGCTCTTATCGATCCACAGATACGCAGTATTTT CASSSYRSTDTQYF TRBJ2-3 NA NA TRBV7-3
TGTGCCAGCAGCGTAGACGCGGTTTCCAATTCACCCCTCCACTTT CASSVDAVSNSPLHF TRBJ1-6 NA few TRBV9
TGTGCCAGCAGTTTGGGGCAGGGTGTAGCTGAAGCTTTCTTT CASSLGQGVAEAFF TRBJ1-1 NA few TRBV27
TGTGCCAGCAGCCAAGCGGGACAGACTTTCCAAGAGACCCAGTACTTC CASSQAGQTFQETQYF TRBJ2-5 TRBD1 NA TRBV4-2
TGTGCCAGCAGCAAGGGGGTGGGCAGGGCGAACACTGAAGCTTTCTTT CASSKGVGRANTEAFF TRBJ1-1 NA NA TRBV7-2
TGCGCCAGCAGCTTTCTACAAACAGATACGCAGTATTTT CASSFLQTDTQYF TRBJ2-3 NA many TRBV5-1
TGTGCCAGCAGCCAGGGACAGGGGTATGGCGGGGAGCTGTTTTTT CASSQGQGYGGELFF TRBJ2-2 TRBD1 NA TRBV7-6
TGTGCCAGCAGCCCAACCAGGGCTAGCGGGGGCCGCACCGGGGAGCTGTTTTTT CASSPTRASGGRTGELFF TRBJ2-2 TRBD2 NA TRBV7-7
TGCGCCAGCAGCTTGATGGTGGGGAGTAACATTCAGTACTTC CASSLMVGSNIQYF TRBJ2-4 NA many TRBV5-1
TGTGCCAGCCTTAAGGGCACAGGCCCGAATGCTGAAAAACTGTTTTTT CASLKGTGPNAEKLFF TRBJ1-4 NA few TRBV2
TGTGCCAGCAGCTTAACTAGCGGGGGGAACTCCTACAATGAGCAGTTCTTC CASSLTSGGNSYNEQFF TRBJ2-1 TRBD2 many TRBV7-9
TGTGCCAGCAGCAGCCGGGAGGCAGTTGTGTTCACAGATACGCAGTATTTT CASSSREAVVFTDTQYF TRBJ2-3 TRBD2 few TRBV11-2
TGTGCCAGCAGGATGGTACAGGGAGCTAACTATGGCTACACCTTC CASRMVQGANYGYTF TRBJ1-2 NA NA TRBV6-1